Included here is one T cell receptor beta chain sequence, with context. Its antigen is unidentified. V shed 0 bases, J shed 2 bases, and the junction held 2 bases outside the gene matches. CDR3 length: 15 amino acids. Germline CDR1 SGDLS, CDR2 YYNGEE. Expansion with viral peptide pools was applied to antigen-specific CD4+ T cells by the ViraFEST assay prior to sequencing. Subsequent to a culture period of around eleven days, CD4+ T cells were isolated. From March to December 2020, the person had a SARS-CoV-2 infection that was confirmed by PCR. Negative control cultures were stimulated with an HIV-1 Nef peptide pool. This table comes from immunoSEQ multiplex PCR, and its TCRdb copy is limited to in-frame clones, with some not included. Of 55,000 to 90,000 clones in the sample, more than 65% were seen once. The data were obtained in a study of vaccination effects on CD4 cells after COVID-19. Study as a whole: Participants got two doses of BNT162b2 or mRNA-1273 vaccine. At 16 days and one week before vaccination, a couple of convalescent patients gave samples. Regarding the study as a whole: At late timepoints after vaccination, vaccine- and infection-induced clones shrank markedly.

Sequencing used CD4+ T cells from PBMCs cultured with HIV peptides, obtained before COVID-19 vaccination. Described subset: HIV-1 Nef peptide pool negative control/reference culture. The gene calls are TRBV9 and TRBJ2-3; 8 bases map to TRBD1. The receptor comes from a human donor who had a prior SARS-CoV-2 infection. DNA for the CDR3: TGTGCCAGCAGCGTAGGGACAGGGACCACAGATACGCAGTATTTT. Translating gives CASSVGTGTTDTQYF.